This T cell receptor (beta chain) appears in the sequencing data of a study of blood T cell repertoires in COVID-19. This CDR3 has 16 amino acids. Trimming took 2 bases from V and 4 from J; bases not matched to a gene: 6. CDR1 MNHEY and CDR2 SVGAGI come from the germline V gene. Clones were sequenced by immunoSEQ multiplex PCR, and TCRdb holds only the in-frame ones, with some missing. Of about 250,000 clones in the sample, 85% were seen once. The clonotype comes from a man aged 50 to 59 with COVID-19, enrolled during active disease. This chain joins TRBV6-5 and TRBJ2-7, with TRBD2 identical over 12 bases. Sequenced input: peripheral blood. CDR3: CASSYGLAGRLYEQYF. The CDR3, as DNA: TGTGCCAGCAGTTACGGACTAGCGGGGAGACTATACGAGCAGTACTTC.